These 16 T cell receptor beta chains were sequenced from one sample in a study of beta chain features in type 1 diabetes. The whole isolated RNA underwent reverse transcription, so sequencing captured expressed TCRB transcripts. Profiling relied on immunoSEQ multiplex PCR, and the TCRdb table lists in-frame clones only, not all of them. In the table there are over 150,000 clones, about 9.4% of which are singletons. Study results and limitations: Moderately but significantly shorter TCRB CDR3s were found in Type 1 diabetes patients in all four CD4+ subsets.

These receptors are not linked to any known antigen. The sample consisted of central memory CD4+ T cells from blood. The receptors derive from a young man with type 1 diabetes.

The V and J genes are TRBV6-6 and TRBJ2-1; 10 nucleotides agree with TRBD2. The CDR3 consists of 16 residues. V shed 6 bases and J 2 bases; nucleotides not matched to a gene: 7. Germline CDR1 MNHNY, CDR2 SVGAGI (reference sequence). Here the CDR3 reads CASRRLAGGTYNEQFF. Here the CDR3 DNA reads TGTGCCAGCAGGCGACTAGCGGGTGGCACCTACAATGAGCAGTTCTTC.

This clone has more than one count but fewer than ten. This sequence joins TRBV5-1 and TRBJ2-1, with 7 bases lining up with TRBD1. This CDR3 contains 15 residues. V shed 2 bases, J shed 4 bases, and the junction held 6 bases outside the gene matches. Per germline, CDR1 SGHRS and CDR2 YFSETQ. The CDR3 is CASSFQGEPYNEQFF. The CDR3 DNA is TGCGCCAGCAGCTTCCAGGGGGAACCTTACAATGAGCAGTTCTTC.

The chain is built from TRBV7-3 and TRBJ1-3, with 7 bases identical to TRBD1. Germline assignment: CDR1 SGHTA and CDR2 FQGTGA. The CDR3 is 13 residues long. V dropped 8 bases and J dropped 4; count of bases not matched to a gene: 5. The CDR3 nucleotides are TGTGCCAGCGGGGACAGAGCCGGAAACACCATATATTTT. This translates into CASGDRAGNTIYF.

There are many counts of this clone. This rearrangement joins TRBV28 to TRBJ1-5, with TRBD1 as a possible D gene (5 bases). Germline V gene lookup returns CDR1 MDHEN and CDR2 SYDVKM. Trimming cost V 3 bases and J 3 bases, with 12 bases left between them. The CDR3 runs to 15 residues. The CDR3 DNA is TGTGCCAGCAGTTTTCTAGACAGAAACAATCAGCCCCAGCATTTT. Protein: CASSFLDRNNQPQHF.

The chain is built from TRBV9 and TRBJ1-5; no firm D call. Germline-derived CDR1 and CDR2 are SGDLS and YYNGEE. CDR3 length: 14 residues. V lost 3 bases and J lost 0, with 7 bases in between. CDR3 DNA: TGTGCCAGCAGCGGCGGAAATAGCAATCAGCCCCAGCATTTT. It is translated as CASSGGNSNQPQHF.

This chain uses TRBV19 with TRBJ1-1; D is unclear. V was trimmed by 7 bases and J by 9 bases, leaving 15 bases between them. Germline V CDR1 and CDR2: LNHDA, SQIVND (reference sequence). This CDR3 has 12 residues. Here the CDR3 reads CASTSLQDQAFF. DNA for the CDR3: TGTGCCAGTACATCCCTCCAGGATCAAGCTTTCTTT.

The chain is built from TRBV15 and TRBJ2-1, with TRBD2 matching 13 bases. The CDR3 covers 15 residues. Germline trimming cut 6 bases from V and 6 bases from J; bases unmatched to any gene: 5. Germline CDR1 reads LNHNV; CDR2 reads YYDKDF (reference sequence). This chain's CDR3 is CATRDRTSGSNEQFF. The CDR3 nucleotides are TGTGCCACCAGGGATAGGACTAGCGGGAGCAATGAGCAGTTCTTC.

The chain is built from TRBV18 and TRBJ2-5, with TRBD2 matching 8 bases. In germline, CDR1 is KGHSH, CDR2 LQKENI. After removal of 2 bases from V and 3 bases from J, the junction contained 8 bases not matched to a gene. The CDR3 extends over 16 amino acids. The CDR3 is CASSPEPGRGKETQYF. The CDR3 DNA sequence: TGTGCCAGCTCACCAGAACCCGGGAGGGGCAAAGAGACCCAGTACTTC.

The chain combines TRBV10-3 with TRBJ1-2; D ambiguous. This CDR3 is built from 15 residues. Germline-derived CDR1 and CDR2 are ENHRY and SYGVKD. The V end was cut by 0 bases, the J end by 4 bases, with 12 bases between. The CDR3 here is CAISESVPGTYGYTF. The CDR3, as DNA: TGTGCCATCAGTGAGTCGGTACCGGGTACCTATGGCTACACCTTC.

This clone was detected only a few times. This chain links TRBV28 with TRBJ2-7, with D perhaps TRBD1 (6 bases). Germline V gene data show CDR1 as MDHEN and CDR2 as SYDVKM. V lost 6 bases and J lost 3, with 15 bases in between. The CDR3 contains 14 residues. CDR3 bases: TGTGCCAGCAGACAGGACAGCGCCCACTACGAGCAGTACTTC. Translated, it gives CASRQDSAHYEQYF.

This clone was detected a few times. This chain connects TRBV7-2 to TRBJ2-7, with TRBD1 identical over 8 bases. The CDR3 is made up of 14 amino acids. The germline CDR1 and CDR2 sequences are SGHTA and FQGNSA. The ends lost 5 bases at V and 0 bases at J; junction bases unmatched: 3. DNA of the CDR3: TGTGCCAGCAGCACAGGGGGGAGCTCCTACGAGCAGTACTTC. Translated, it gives CASSTGGSSYEQYF.

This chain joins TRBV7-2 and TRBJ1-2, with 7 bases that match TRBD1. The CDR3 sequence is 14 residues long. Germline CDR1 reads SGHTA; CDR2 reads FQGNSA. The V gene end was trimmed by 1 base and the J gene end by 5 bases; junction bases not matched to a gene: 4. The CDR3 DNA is TGTGCCAGCAGCTTAGGACAGGGTTGGTATGGCTACACCTTC. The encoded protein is CASSLGQGWYGYTF.

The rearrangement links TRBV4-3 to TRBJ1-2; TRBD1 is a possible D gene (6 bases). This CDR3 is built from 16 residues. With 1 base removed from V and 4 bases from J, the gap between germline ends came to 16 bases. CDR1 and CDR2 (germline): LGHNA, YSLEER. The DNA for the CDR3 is TGCGCCAGCAGCCAAGCCACCGGACAGCTACCCTATGGCTACACCTTC. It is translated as CASSQATGQLPYGYTF.

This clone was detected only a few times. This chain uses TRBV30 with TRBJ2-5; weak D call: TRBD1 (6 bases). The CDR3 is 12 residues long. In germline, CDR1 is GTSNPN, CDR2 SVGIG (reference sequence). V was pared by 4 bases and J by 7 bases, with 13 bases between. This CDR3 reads CAWIGGMGTQYF. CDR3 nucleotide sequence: TGTGCCTGGATTGGGGGCATGGGGACCCAGTACTTC.

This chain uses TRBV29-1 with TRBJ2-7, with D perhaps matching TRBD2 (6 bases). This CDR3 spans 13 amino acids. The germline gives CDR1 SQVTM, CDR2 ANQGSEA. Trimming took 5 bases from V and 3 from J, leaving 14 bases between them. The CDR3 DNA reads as TGCAGCGTTCGGACTAATCCCAACTACGAGCAGTACTTC. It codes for CSVRTNPNYEQYF.

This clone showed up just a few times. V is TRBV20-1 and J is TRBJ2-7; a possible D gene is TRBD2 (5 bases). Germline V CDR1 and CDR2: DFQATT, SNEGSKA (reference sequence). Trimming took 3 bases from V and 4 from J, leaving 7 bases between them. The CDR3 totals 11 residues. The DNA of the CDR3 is TGCAGTGCTAGCGGGAAGTACGAGCAGTACTTC. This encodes CSASGKYEQYF.